This T cell receptor beta chain was recovered during a study of T cells in localized non-small cell lung cancer. Study outcomes and limitations: Uninvolved adjacent lung, not tumor, had the highest T cell clonality. Researchers found a median approximately 60 of the top 100 tumor clones in adjacent lung. With higher T cell density in blood came longer overall survival. Sequencing was restricted to one tumor region; therefore, heterogeneity remains possible.

The CDR3 extends over 16 amino acids. This clone is medium-sized within its sample. The antigen remains unidentified. Sequencing used immunoSEQ multiplex PCR; TCRdb keeps in-frame clones, though not all of them. The sample yields about 2,600 clones, roughly 24% seen once. The source material was lung tumor tissue, sampled before any cancer treatment. The clonotype originates from a woman aged 35 to 70 with stage I lung adenocarcinoma. This rearrangement joins TRBV1 to TRBJ2-1. TRBV1 is assigned pseudogene status. In DNA form, the CDR3 reads TGCGCCAGCAGCCAAGGGGTCTCCGATTTTAACAATGAGCAGTTCTTC. Its protein product is CASSQGVSDFNNEQFF.